This passage covers 4 T cell receptor beta chains from one sample sequenced in a study of T-cell reconstitution after alpha-beta-depleted transplantation in children. Unique molecular identifiers tagged the TCRbeta library. TCRdb used MiXCR to reprocess the PCR reads, holding one entry per CDR3 protein. The sample includes 500,000 to 600,000 distinct CDR3 sequences, more than 20% of them seen just once. The sample here was PBMCs, taken before TCRalphabeta/CD19-depleted stem cell transplant. The receptors derive from a boy less than two years old with Wiskott-Aldrich syndrome, due to receive a stem cell transplant.

This clonotype has a single count. J is TRBJ2-7 and V is TRBV27; D is possibly TRBD2 (6 bases). V was shortened by 4 bases and J by 2 bases, with 12 bases between the two germline ends. This CDR3 spans 14 amino acids. The germline V gene encodes CDR1 MNHEY and CDR2 SMNVEV (reference sequence). CDR3 amino acids: CASSSTSRAYEQYF. The CDR3, as DNA: TGTGCCAGCAGTTCCACTAGCCGCGCCTACGAGCAGTACTTC.

This clonotype has just a few counts. In nucleotides, the CDR3 is TGCAGCGTGAAGAGACGGACGGACACTGAAGCTTTCTTT. This translates into CSVKRRTDTEAFF. The genes are TRBV29-1 and TRBJ1-1; D ambiguous. With 6 bases removed from V and 3 bases from J, the gap between germline ends came to 14 bases. Looked up from germline, CDR1 is SQVTM and CDR2 is ANQGSEA. The CDR3 consists of 13 residues.

In its sample, this clonotype was seen a few times. This chain joins TRBV20-1 and TRBJ1-5, with D unclear. The CDR3 loop spans 13 amino acids. Germline-derived CDR1 and CDR2 are DFQATT and SNEGSKA (reference sequence). The V and J ends lost 1 base and 7 bases respectively, with 11 bases between them. The CDR3 DNA follows: TGCAGTGCTAGAGTCGGGGTAGGGCAGCCCCAGCATTTT. The encoded protein is CSARVGVGQPQHF.

The chain's CDR3 is CASSPFVGSGANVLTF. The CDR3 DNA is TGTGCCAGCAGCCCCTTCGTAGGTTCCGGGGCCAACGTCCTGACTTTC. The rearrangement joins TRBV5-6 to TRBJ2-6, with D unresolved. CDR3 length: 16 residues. V gave up 4 bases and J gave up 4 bases, with 15 bases separating them. Germline V gives CDR1 SGHDT, CDR2 YYEEEE.